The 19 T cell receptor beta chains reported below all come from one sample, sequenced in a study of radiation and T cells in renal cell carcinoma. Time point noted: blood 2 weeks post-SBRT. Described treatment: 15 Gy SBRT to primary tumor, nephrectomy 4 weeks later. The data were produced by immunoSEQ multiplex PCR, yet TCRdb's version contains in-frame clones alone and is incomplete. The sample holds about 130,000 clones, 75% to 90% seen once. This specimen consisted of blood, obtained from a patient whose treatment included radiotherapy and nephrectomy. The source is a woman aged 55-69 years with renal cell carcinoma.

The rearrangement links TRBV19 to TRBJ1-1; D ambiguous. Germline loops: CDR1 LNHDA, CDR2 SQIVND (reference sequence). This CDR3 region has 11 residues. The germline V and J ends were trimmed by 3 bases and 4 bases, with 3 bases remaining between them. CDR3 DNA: TGTGCCAGTAGTATGAGCACTGAAGCTTTCTTT. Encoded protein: CASSMSTEAFF. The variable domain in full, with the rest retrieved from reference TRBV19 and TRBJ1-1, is DGGITQSPKYLFRKEGQNVTLSCEQNLNHDAMYWYRQDPGQGLRLIYYSQIVNDFQKGDIAEGYSVSREKKESFPLTVTSAQKNPTAFYLCASSMSTEAFFGQGTRLTVV.

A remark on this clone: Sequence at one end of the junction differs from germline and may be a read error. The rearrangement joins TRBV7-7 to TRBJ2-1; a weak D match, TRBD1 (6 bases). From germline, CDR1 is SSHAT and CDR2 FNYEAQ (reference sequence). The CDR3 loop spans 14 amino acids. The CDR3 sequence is CASSPNRANNEQFF. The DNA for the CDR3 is TGTGCTAGCAGCCCTAACAGGGCTAACAATGAGCAGTTCTTC.

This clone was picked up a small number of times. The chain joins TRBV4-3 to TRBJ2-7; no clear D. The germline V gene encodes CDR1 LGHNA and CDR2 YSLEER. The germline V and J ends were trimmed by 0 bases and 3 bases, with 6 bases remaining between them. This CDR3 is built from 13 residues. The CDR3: CASSQDRYYEQYF. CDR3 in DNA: TGCGCCAGCAGCCAAGATAGGTACTACGAGCAGTACTTC.

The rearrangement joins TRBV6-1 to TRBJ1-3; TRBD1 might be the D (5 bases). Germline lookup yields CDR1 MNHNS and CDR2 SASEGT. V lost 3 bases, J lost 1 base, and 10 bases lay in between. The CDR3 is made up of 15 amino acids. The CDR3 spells CASSDPGLSGNTIYF. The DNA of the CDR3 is TGTGCCAGCAGTGACCCAGGGCTTTCTGGAAACACCATATATTTT.

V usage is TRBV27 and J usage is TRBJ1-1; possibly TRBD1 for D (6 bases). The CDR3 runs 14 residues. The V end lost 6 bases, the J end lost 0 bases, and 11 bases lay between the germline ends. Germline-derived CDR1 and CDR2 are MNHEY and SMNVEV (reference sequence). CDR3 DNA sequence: TGTGCCAGCAGCTCGACAGGATTGAACACTGAAGCTTTCTTT. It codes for CASSSTGLNTEAFF.

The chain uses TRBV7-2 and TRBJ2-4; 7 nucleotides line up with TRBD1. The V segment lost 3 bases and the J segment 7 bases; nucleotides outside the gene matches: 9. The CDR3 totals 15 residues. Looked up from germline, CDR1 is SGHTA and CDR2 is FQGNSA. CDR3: CASSFGTALGNIQYF. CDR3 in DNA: TGTGCCAGCAGCTTCGGGACAGCCCTTGGGAACATTCAGTACTTC. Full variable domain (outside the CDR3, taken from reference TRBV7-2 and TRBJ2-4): GAGVSQSPSNKVTEKGKDVELRCDPISGHTALYWYRQSLGQGLEFLIYFQGNSAPDKSGLPSDRFSAERTGGSVSTLTIQRTQQEDSAVYLCASSFGTALGNIQYFGAGTRLSVL.

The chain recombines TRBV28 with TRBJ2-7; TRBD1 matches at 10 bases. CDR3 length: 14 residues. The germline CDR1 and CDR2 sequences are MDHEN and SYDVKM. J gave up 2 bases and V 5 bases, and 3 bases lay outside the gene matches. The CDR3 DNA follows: TGTGCCAGCAGTCCCGGGACAGGGGCCTACGAGCAGTACTTC. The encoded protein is CASSPGTGAYEQYF.

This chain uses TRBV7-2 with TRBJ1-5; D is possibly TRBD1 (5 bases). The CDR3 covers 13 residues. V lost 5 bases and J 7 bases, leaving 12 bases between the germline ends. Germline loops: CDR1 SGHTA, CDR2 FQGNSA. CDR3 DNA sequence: TGTGCCAGCAGCCCGGGGGGGATACAGCCCCAGCATTTT. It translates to CASSPGGIQPQHF. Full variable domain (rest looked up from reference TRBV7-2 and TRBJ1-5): GAGVSQSPSNKVTEKGKDVELRCDPISGHTALYWYRQSLGQGLEFLIYFQGNSAPDKSGLPSDRFSAERTGGSVSTLTIQRTQQEDSAVYLCASSPGGIQPQHFGDGTRLSIL.

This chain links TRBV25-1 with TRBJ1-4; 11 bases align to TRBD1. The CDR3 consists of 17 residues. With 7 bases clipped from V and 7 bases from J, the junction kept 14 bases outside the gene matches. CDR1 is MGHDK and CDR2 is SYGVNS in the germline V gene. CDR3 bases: TGTGCCAGCAAACCCCACCAAGCCGGGACAGGGGGTGAAAAACTGTTTTTT. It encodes CASKPHQAGTGGEKLFF.

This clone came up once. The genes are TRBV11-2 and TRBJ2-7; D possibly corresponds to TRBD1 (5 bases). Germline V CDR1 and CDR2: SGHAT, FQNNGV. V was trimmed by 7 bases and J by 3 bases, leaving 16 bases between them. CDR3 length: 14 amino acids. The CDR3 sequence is CASTQAGFHYEQYF. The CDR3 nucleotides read TGTGCCAGCACCCAAGCAGGGTTTCACTACGAGCAGTACTTC.

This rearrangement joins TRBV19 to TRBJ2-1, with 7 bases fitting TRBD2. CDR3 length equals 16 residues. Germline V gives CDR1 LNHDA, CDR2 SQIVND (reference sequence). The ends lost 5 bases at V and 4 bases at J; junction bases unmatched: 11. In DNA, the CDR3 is TGTGCCAGTAGTTCCCGGGCCGTAGCGGGTTACAATGAGCAGTTCTTC. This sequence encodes CASSSRAVAGYNEQFF.

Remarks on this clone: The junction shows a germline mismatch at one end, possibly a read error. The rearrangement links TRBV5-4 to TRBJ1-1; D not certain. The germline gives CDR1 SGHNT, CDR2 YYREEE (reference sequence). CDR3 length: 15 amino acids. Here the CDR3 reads CASSLDPGRNAEAFF. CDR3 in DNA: TGTGCCAGCAGCTTGGATCCCGGGAGGAACGCTGAAGCTTTCTTT. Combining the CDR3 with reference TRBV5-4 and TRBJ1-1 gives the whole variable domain ETGVTQSPTHLIKTRGQQVTLRCSSQSGHNTVSWYQQALGQGPQFIFQYYREEENGRGNFPPRFSGLQFPNYSSELNVNALELDDSALYLCASSLDPGRNAEAFFGQGTRLTVV.

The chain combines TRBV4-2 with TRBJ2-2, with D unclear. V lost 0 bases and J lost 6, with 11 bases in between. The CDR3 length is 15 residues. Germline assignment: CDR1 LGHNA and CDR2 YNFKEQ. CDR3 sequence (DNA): TGTGCCAGCAGCCAAGATCGTGGTGTATCCGGGGAGCTGTTTTTT. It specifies CASSQDRGVSGELFF.

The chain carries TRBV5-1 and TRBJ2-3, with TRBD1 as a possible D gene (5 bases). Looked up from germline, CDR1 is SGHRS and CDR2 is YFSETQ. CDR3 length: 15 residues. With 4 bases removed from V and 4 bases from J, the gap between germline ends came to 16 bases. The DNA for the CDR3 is TGCGCCAGCAGCCCTCCGTCCTCACAGGCAGATACGCAGTATTTT. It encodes CASSPPSSQADTQYF.

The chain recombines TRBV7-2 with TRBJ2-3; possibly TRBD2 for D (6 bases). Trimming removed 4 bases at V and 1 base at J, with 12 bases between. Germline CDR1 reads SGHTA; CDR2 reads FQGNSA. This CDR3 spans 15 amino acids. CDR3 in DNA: TGTGCCAGCAGCTCTCTGACTAGGCGCACAGATACGCAGTATTTT. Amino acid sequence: CASSSLTRRTDTQYF.

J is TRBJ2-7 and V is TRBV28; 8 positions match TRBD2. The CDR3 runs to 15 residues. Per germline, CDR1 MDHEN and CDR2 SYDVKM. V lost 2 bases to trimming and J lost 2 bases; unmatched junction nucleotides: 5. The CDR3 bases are TGTGCCAGCAGTTTAGGCTCGGGACTAGCCTACGAGCAGTACTTC. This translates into CASSLGSGLAYEQYF.

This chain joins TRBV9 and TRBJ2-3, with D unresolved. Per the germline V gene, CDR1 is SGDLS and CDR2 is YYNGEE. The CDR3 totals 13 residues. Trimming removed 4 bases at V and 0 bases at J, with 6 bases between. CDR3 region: CASSTSSTDTQYF. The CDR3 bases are TGTGCCAGCAGCACCTCTAGCACAGATACGCAGTATTTT.

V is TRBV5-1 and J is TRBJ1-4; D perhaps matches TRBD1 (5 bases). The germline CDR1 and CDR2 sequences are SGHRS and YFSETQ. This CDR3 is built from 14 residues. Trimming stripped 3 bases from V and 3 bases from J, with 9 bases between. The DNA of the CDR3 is TGCGCCAGCAGCTCACAGGTCTCTAATGAAAAACTGTTTTTT. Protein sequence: CASSSQVSNEKLFF.

The CDR3 DNA reads as TGTGCCAGCAGCTTTTCCCAAAATGAGCAGTTCTTC. This gives the protein CASSFSQNEQFF. The rearrangement uses TRBV7-9 and TRBJ2-1; D is unresolved. V lost 3 bases, J lost 7 bases, and 7 bases lay in between. Germline loops: CDR1 SEHNR, CDR2 FQNEAQ (reference sequence). There are 12 residues in the CDR3.